The 3 T cell receptor beta chains in this list originate from one sample, sequenced in a study of blood T cell repertoires in COVID-19. TCRdb's table, derived via immunoSEQ multiplex PCR, lists solely in-frame clones and lacks some. The sample holds approximately 150,000 clones, 80% to 90% seen once. Sequenced sample: peripheral blood. The receptor set was obtained from a woman between 55 and 75 years old with active COVID-19.

The chain links TRBV30 to TRBJ2-7; D remains ambiguous. The CDR3 sequence is 13 residues long. The ends were cut back, 4 bases at V and 2 bases at J, with 12 bases in the middle. Germline assignment: CDR1 GTSNPN and CDR2 SVGIG (reference sequence). The CDR3 spells CAWIRGTAYEQYF. The CDR3 DNA is TGTGCCTGGATACGTGGCACAGCCTACGAGCAGTACTTC.

On this clone itself: An end of the junction differs from the germline gene, which may be a read error. The chain joins TRBV3-1 (or the pseudogene TRBV3-2) to TRBJ2-4; 10 nucleotides line up with TRBD2. CDR3 length: 12 amino acids. Per the germline V gene, CDR1 is LGHDT and CDR2 is YNNKEL (reference sequence). Here the CDR3 DNA reads TGTGCCAGCAGCCTATCAGCGGGAGGGCTCAACTTC. Amino acids: CASSLSAGGLNF.

The chain has TRBV7-9 and TRBJ1-1; D might be TRBD1 (6 bases). Looked up from germline, CDR1 is SEHNR and CDR2 is FQNEAQ (reference sequence). The CDR3 is 14 amino acids. Trimming removed 2 bases at V and 4 bases at J, with 11 bases between. The CDR3 bases are TGTGCCAGCAGCTTAAAGGGAGGGGGCACTGAAGCTTTCTTT. Translating gives CASSLKGGGTEAFF.